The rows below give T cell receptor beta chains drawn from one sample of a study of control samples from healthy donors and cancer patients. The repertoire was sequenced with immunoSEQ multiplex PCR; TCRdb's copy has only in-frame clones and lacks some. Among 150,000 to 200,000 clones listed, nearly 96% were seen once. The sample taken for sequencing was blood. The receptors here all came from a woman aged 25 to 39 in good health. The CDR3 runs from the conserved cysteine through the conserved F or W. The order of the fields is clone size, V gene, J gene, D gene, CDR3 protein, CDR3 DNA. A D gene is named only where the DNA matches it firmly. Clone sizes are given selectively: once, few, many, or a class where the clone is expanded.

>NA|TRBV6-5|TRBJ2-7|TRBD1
CASRRKDRGHEQYF
TGTGCCAGCAGGCGAAAAGACAGGGGGCACGAGCAGTACTTC
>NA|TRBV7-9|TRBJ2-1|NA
CASSVQPPQFF
TGTGCCAGCAGCGTCCAACCTCCACAGTTCTTC
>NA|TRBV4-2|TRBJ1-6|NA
CASSQDYGTIYNSPLHF
TGTGCCAGCAGCCAAGATTACGGGACGATCTATAATTCACCCCTCCACTTT
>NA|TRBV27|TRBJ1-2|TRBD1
CASSSPGQGKGYTF
TGTGCCAGCAGTTCCCCCGGACAGGGGAAGGGCTACACCTTC
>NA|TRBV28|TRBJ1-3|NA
CASSFSMTDPNFLTGNTIYF
TGTGCCAGCAGTTTTTCCATGACAGACCCCAACTTTCTGACGGGAAACACCATATATTTT
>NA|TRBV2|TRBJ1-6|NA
CASSERGGASPLHF
TGTGCCAGCAGTGAAAGGGGGGGGGCTTCACCCCTCCACTTT
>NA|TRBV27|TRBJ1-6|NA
CASNPAGWVNSPLHF
TGTGCCAGCAATCCCGCAGGGTGGGTGAATTCACCCCTCCACTTT
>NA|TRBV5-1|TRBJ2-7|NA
CASSIYYSYEQYF
TGCGCCAGCAGCATATACTACTCCTACGAGCAGTACTTC
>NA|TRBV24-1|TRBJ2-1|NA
CATSALGNEQFF
TGTGCCACCAGTGCCCTCGGCAATGAGCAGTTCTTC
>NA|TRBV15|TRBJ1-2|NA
CATSRANYGYTF
TGTGCCACCAGCAGAGCTAACTATGGCTACACCTTC
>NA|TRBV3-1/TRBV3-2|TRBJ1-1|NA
CASSPPKVGAEAFF
TGTGCCAGCAGCCCACCGAAGGTCGGGGCTGAAGCTTTCTTT
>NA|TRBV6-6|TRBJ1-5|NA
CASSYRGSDSNQPQHF
TGTGCCAGCAGTTACAGGGGATCGGATAGCAATCAGCCCCAGCATTTT
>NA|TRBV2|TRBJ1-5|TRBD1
CASSVWTGENQPQHF
TGTGCCAGCAGTGTGTGGACAGGGGAAAATCAGCCCCAGCATTTT
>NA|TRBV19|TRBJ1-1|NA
CATKLNTEAFF
TGTGCCACCAAGTTGAACACTGAAGCTTTCTTT
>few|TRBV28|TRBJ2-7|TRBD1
CASSLYGTGGNEQYF
TGTGCCAGCAGTTTATATGGGACAGGGGGAAACGAGCAGTACTTC
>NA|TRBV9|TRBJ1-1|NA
CASSVGGSTEAFF
TGTGCCAGCAGCGTAGGGGGGAGCACTGAAGCTTTCTTT
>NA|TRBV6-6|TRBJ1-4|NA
CASSNNEKLFF
TGTGCCAGCAGTAACAATGAAAAACTGTTTTTT
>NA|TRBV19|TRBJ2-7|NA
CASSIGLGPYEQYF
TGTGCCAGTAGTATAGGTCTAGGGCCCTACGAGCAGTACTTC
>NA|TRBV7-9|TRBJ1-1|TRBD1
CASSPRQGGTEAFF
TGTGCCAGCAGCCCCCGACAGGGGGGGACTGAAGCTTTCTTT
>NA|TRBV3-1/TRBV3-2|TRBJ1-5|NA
CASSLQGSNQPQHF
TGTGCCAGCAGCCTTCAAGGTAGCAATCAGCCCCAGCATTTT
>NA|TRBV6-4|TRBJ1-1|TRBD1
CASSTRQGSGTEAFF
TGTGCCAGCAGTACAAGACAGGGATCAGGGACTGAAGCTTTCTTT
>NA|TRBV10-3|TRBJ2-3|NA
CAIRGLAVDTQYF
TGTGCCATACGGGGGCTAGCGGTAGATACGCAGTATTTT
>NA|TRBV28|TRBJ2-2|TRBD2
CASSLLLTSEKGPGELFF
TGTGCCAGCAGTTTATTGCTTACTAGCGAGAAAGGTCCCGGGGAGCTGTTTTTT
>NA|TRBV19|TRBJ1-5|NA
CASSIGGQGHQPQHF
TGTGCCAGTAGTATAGGGGGGCAGGGTCATCAGCCCCAGCATTTT
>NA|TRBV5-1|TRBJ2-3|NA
CASSYKGDTQYF
TGCGCCAGCAGCTATAAGGGAGATACGCAGTATTTT
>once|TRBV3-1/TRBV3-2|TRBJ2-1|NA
CASSQEGSRGNEQFF
TGTGCCAGCAGCCAAGAAGGGTCCAGGGGAAATGAGCAGTTCTTC
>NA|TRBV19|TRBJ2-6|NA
CASSPLGAGFWVLTF
TGTGCCAGTAGTCCCCTCGGTGCTGGATTCTGGGTCCTGACTTTC
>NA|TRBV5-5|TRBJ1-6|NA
CASSFPGANSPLHF
TGTGCCAGCAGCTTCCCAGGGGCGAATTCACCCCTCCACTTT
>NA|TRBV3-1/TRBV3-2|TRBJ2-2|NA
CASSPQRRGELFF
TGTGCCAGCAGCCCCCAGCGGCGGGGGGAGCTGTTTTTT
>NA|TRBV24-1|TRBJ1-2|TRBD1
CATSGVPGTGNYGYTF
TGTGCCACCAGTGGTGTCCCCGGGACAGGGAACTATGGCTACACCTTC
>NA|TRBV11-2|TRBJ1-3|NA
CASSLTLNTIYF
TGTGCCAGCAGCTTGACGCTCAACACCATATATTTT
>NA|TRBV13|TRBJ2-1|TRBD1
CASSNRDRGPESSYNEQFF
TGTGCCAGCAGCAACCGGGACAGGGGACCCGAGAGCTCCTACAATGAGCAGTTCTTC
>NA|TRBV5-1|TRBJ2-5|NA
CASRMLPQETQYF
TGCGCCAGCAGAATGCTACCCCAAGAGACCCAGTACTTC
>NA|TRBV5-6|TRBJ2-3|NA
CASSPRLVRADTQYF
TGTGCCAGCAGCCCGAGACTAGTTCGGGCAGATACGCAGTATTTT
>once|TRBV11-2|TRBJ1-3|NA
CASSHQGSGNTIYF
TGTGCCAGCAGCCACCAGGGATCTGGAAACACCATATATTTT
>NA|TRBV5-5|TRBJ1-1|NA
CASSGRRQINTEAFF
TGTGCCAGCAGCGGGAGACGACAGATAAACACTGAAGCTTTCTTT
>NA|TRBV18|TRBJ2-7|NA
CASSRTPTSHEQYF
TGTGCCAGCTCCCGAACCCCGACAAGCCACGAGCAGTACTTC